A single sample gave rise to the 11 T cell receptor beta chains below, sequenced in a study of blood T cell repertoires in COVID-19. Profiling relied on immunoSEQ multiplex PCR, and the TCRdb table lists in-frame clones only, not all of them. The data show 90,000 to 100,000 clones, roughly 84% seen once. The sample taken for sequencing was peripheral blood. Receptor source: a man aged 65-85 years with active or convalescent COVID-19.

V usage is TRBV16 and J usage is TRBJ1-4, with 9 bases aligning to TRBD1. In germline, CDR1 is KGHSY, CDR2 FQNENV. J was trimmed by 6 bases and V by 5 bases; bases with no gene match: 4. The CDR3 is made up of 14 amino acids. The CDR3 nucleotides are TGTGCCAGCAGCAAACAGGGGGCGGATGAAAAACTGTTTTTT. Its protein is CASSKQGADEKLFF.

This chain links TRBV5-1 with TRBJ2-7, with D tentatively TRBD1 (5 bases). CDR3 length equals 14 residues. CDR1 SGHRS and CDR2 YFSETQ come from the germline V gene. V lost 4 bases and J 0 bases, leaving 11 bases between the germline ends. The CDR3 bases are TGCGCCAGCAGCCCGGAGACAGTCTCCTACGAGCAGTACTTC. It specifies CASSPETVSYEQYF. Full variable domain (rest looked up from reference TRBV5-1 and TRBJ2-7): KAGVTQTPRYLIKTRGQQVTLSCSPISGHRSVSWYQQTPGQGLQFLFEYFSETQRNKGNFPGRFSGRQFSNSRSEMNVSTLELGDSALYLCASSPETVSYEQYFGPGTRLTVT.

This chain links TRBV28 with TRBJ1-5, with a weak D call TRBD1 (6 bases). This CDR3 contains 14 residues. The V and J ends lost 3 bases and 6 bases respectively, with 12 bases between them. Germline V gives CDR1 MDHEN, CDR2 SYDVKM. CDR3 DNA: TGTGCCAGCAGTTTCGAACAGGGCATTCAGCCCCAGCATTTT. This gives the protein CASSFEQGIQPQHF.

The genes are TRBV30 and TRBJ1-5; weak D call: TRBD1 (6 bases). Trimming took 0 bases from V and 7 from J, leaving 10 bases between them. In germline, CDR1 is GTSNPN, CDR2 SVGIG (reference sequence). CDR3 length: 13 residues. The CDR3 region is CAWSVGGQQPQHF. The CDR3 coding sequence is TGTGCCTGGAGTGTGGGGGGGCAACAGCCCCAGCATTTT.

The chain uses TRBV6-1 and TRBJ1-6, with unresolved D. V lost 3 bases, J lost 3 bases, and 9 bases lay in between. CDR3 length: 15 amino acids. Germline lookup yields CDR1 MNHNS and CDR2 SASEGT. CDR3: CASSDEQHYNSPLHF. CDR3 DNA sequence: TGTGCCAGCAGTGATGAACAGCACTATAATTCACCCCTCCACTTT.

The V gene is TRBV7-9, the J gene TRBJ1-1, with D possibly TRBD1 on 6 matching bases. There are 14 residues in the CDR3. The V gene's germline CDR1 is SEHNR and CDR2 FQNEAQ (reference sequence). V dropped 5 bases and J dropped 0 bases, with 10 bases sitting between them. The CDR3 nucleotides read TGTGCCAGCAGCCAAGGACAGATGAACACTGAAGCTTTCTTT. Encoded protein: CASSQGQMNTEAFF.

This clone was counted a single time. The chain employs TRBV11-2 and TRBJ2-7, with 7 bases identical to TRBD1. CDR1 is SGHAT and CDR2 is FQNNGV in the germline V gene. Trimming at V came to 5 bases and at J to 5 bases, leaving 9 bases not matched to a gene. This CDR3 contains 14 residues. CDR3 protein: CASSPTGIRHEQYF. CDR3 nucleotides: TGTGCCAGCAGCCCGACAGGGATCCGACACGAGCAGTACTTC.

Here the CDR3 reads CASRSTGADYEQYF. The CDR3 nucleotides read TGTGCCAGCAGGTCAACAGGGGCCGACTACGAGCAGTACTTC. The V and J genes are TRBV6-5 and TRBJ2-7; 7 positions agree with TRBD1. Germline V gives CDR1 MNHEY, CDR2 SVGAGI. The CDR3 covers 14 residues. Unmatched junction bases numbered 8, after V lost 6 bases and J lost 3 bases.

The CDR3 coding sequence is TGTGCCAGCAGCTTACAACGGAGCACAGATACGCAGTATTTT. It yields the protein CASSLQRSTDTQYF. The chain employs TRBV7-2 and TRBJ2-3, with unresolved D. Per germline, CDR1 SGHTA and CDR2 FQGNSA. This CDR3 comprises 14 residues. V was clipped by 2 bases and J by 0 bases, with 6 bases between them. The full variable domain, its missing parts supplied by reference TRBV7-2 and TRBJ2-3, is GAGVSQSPSNKVTEKGKDVELRCDPISGHTALYWYRQSLGQGLEFLIYFQGNSAPDKSGLPSDRFSAERTGGSVSTLTIQRTQQEDSAVYLCASSLQRSTDTQYFGPGTRLTVL.

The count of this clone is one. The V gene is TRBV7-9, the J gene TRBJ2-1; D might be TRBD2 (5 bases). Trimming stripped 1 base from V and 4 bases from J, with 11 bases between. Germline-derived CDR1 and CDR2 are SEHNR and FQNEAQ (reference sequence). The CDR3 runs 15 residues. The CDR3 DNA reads TGTGCCAGCAGCTTAGGATCGGGGTCATACAATGAGCAGTTCTTC. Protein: CASSLGSGSYNEQFF. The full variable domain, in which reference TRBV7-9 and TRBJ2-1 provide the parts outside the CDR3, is DTGVSQNPRHKITKRGQNVTFRCDPISEHNRLYWYRQTLGQGPEFLTYFQNEAQLEKSRLLSDRFSAERPKGSFSTLEIQRTEQGDSAMYLCASSLGSGSYNEQFFGPGTRLTVL.

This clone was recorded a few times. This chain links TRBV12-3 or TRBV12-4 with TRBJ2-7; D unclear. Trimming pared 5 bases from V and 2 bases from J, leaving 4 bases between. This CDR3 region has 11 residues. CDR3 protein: CASSPAYEQYF. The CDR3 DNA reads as TGTGCCAGCAGTCCCGCCTACGAGCAGTACTTC.